These 11 T cell receptor beta chains were all obtained from the same sample, sequenced in a study of blood T cell repertoires in COVID-19. TCRdb's table, derived via immunoSEQ multiplex PCR, lists solely in-frame clones and lacks some. The sample holds 75,000 to 95,000 clones, around nine tenths seen once. The sample consisted of peripheral blood. These receptors were obtained from a woman of 80 years or more with acute or convalescent COVID-19.

V is TRBV5-1 and J is TRBJ1-1, with D possibly being TRBD1 (5 bases). CDR3 size: 15 residues. Germline lookup yields CDR1 SGHRS and CDR2 YFSETQ. V dropped 4 bases and J dropped 4 bases, with 17 bases sitting between them. The CDR3 is CASSRDSRSGTEAFF. The CDR3, as DNA: TGCGCCAGCAGCAGAGACAGTCGTTCGGGCACTGAAGCTTTCTTT.

In its sample, this clone was seen once. This chain joins TRBV30 and TRBJ1-1; TRBD1 matches 11 bases. The CDR3 contains 15 residues. The V gene's germline CDR1 is GTSNPN and CDR2 SVGIG (reference sequence). The J segment lost 6 bases and the V segment lost 3 bases, leaving 9 bases of the junction unmatched. In nucleotides, the CDR3 is TGTGCCTGGAGCGCCTCGGACAGGGGGCATCCTGAAGCTTTCTTT. This codes for CAWSASDRGHPEAFF.

This chain connects TRBV2 to TRBJ1-4; D might be TRBD1 (5 bases). The CDR3 length is 14 residues. Germline CDR1 SNHLY, CDR2 FYNNEI. Trimming shortened V by 3 bases and J by 7 bases, and 12 bases separated the two germline ends. DNA of the CDR3: TGTGCCAGCAGTGAGGGGCAGGGCGGTGAAAAACTGTTTTTT. Translating it yields CASSEGQGGEKLFF.

The J gene is TRBJ2-7, the V gene TRBV2; perhaps TRBD1 as D (5 bases). Germline V gene lookup returns CDR1 SNHLY and CDR2 FYNNEI. The CDR3 spans 13 residues. V lost 7 bases to trimming and J lost 0 bases, with 10 bases between them. The CDR3 bases are TGTGCCAGCACAGGGCAGATCTCCTACGAGCAGTACTTC. Amino acids: CASTGQISYEQYF.

The gene calls are TRBV21-1 and TRBJ2-7; TRBD2 is the table's D call, not checked against the DNA. TRBV21-1 is classified as a pseudogene. The CDR3 is 15 residues long. CDR3 nucleotide sequence: TGTGCCAGCAGCAAAGCTCACATGACTTCCTACGAGCAGTACTTC. Encoded protein: CASSKAHMTSYEQYF.

The chain employs TRBV3-1 (or the pseudogene TRBV3-2) and TRBJ2-7, with TRBD2 identical over 10 bases. V was clipped by 4 bases and J by 2 bases; unmatched bases: 5. Germline V lookup: CDR1 LGHDT, CDR2 YNNKEL (reference sequence). This CDR3 is built from 15 residues. CDR3 sequence: CASSLSGRAPYEQYF. CDR3 nucleotide sequence: TGTGCCAGCAGCCTAAGCGGGAGGGCCCCCTACGAGCAGTACTTC.

DNA for the CDR3: TGTGCCAGCAGCTCCCTAGCGGGGGGGCGGAAGCAGTATTTT. It specifies CASSSLAGGRKQYF. V is TRBV11-2 and J is TRBJ2-3, with 12 bases matching TRBD2. The trim removed 4 bases at V and 11 bases at J, leaving 7 bases unmatched. Germline-derived CDR1 and CDR2 are SGHAT and FQNNGV. This CDR3 contains 14 residues.

The rearrangement joins TRBV4-2 to TRBJ2-7; 11 nucleotides match TRBD2. The CDR3 runs to 17 residues. The junction had 10 bases not matched to a gene; V was cut back by 3 bases and J by 3 bases. Germline V gene lookup returns CDR1 LGHNA and CDR2 YNFKEQ. CDR3 in DNA: TGTGCCAGCAGCCACGGTAGCGGGAGGGGTGGAGACTACGAGCAGTACTTC. Amino acids: CASSHGSGRGGDYEQYF.

The chain carries TRBV5-4 and TRBJ2-3, with 9 bases identical to TRBD2. The CDR3 totals 17 residues. The germline V gene has CDR1 SGHNT and CDR2 YYREEE (reference sequence). The junction had 5 bases not matched to a gene; V was cut back by 0 bases and J by 0 bases. The DNA for the CDR3 is TGTGCCAGCAGCTTGGCCCTACTAGCGGGTAGCACAGATACGCAGTATTTT. Protein product: CASSLALLAGSTDTQYF.

This clone was seen only a few times. The chain uses TRBV19 and TRBJ1-5; no reliable D call. The CDR3 totals 15 residues. V shed 3 bases and J shed 2 bases, with 11 bases lying between them. Germline CDR1 and CDR2: LNHDA and SQIVND (reference sequence). The CDR3 sequence is CASSMRGLGNQPQHF. Here the CDR3 DNA reads TGTGCCAGTAGTATGAGAGGGTTAGGCAATCAGCCCCAGCATTTT. Filled out from reference TRBV19 and TRBJ1-5, the complete variable domain reads DGGITQSPKYLFRKEGQNVTLSCEQNLNHDAMYWYRQDPGQGLRLIYYSQIVNDFQKGDIAEGYSVSREKKESFPLTVTSAQKNPTAFYLCASSMRGLGNQPQHFGDGTRLSIL.

The rearrangement links TRBV4-1 to TRBJ1-4; TRBD1 might be the D (5 bases). Germline CDR1 is MGHRA and CDR2 is YSYEKL. V gave up 1 base and J gave up 8 bases, with 11 bases separating them. This CDR3 contains 14 residues. In nucleotides, the CDR3 is TGCGCCAGCAGCCAAGGGCAGGGCGGAGAAAAACTGTTTTTT. Amino acids: CASSQGQGGEKLFF.